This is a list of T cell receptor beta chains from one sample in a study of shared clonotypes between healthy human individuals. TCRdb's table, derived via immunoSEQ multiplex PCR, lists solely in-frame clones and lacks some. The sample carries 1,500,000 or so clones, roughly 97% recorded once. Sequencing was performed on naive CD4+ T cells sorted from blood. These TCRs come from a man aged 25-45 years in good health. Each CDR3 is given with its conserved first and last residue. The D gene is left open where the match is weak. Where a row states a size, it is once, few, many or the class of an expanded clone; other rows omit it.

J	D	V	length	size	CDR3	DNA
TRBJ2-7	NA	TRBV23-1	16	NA	CASSQSPRDPPYEQYF	TGCGCCAGCAGTCAATCCCCCCGCGATCCCCCCTACGAGCAGTACTTC
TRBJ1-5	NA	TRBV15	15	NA	CATSRGGGTRQPQHF	TGTGCCACCAGCAGAGGAGGGGGGACGAGACAGCCCCAGCATTTT
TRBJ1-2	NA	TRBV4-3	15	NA	CASSQEQGFAYGYTF	TGCGCCAGCAGCCAAGAGCAGGGGTTTGCCTATGGCTACACCTTC
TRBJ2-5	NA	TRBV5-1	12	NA	CASSPAQETQYF	TGCGCCAGCAGCCCGGCCCAAGAGACCCAGTACTTC
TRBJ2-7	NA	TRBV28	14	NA	CASSTSGYMYEQYF	TGTGCCAGCAGTACATCCGGGTATATGTACGAGCAGTACTTC
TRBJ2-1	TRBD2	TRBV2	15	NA	CASSVETSDHNEQFF	TGTGCCAGCAGTGTGGAGACTAGCGACCACAATGAGCAGTTCTTC
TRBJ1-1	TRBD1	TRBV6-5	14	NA	CASTPPGTGGEAFF	TGTGCCAGCACCCCCCCGGGGACAGGGGGAGAAGCTTTCTTT
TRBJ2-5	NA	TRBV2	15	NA	CASSEAGLYQETQYF	TGTGCCAGCAGTGAAGCCGGACTATACCAAGAGACCCAGTACTTC
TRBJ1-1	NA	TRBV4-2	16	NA	CASSQVRAELNTEAFF	TGTGCCAGCAGCCAGGTGAGGGCCGAGTTGAACACTGAAGCTTTCTTT
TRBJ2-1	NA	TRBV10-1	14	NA	CASSETPESNEQFF	TGCGCCAGCAGTGAGACTCCCGAGAGCAATGAGCAGTTCTTC
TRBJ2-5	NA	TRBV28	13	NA	CASTFSDEETQYF	TGTGCCAGCACTTTTAGCGATGAAGAGACCCAGTACTTC
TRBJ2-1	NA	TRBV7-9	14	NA	CASSLYGPYNEQFF	TGTGCCAGCAGCTTATATGGTCCTTACAATGAGCAGTTCTTC
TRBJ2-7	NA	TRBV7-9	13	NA	CASSSYGADEQYF	TGTGCCAGCAGCTCCTACGGGGCCGACGAGCAGTACTTC
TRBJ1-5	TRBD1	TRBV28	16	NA	CASSLGDRGYNQPQHF	TGTGCCAGCAGTTTAGGGGACAGGGGGTACAATCAGCCCCAGCATTTT
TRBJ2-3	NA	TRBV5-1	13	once	CASIAPSTDTQYF	TGCGCCAGCATCGCACCTAGCACAGATACGCAGTATTTT
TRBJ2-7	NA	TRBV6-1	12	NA	CASSEHGRWQYF	TGTGCCAGCAGTGAACATGGTAGGTGGCAGTACTTC
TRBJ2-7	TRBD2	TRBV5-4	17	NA	CASSLGAGLAGGNEQYF	TGTGCCAGCAGCTTGGGGGCCGGACTAGCGGGAGGAAACGAGCAGTACTTC
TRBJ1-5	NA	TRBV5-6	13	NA	CASSLMGNQPQHF	TGTGCCAGCAGCTTGATGGGGAATCAGCCCCAGCATTTT
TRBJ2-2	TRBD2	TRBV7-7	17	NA	CASSPGLAGGHTGELFF	TGTGCCAGCAGCCCAGGACTAGCGGGAGGGCACACCGGGGAGCTGTTTTTT
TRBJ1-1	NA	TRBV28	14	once	CASSLAGGGAEAFF	TGTGCCAGCAGTTTGGCGGGTGGGGGGGCTGAAGCTTTCTTT
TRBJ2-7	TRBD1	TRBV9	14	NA	CASSRTGDSYEQYF	TGTGCCAGCAGCCGCACAGGGGACTCCTACGAGCAGTACTTC
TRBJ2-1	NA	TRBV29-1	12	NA	CSVVRRYNEQFF	TGCAGCGTTGTTAGGCGTTACAATGAGCAGTTCTTC
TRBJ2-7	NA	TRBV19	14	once	CASSAPRGSRKQYF	TGTGCCAGTAGTGCCCCCAGGGGTTCGCGTAAGCAGTACTTC
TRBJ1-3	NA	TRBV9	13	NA	CASSPSLGNTIYF	TGTGCCAGCAGCCCATCTCTCGGAAACACCATATATTTT
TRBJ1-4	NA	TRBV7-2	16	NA	CASSLDLHTANEKLFF	TGTGCCAGCAGCTTAGACTTGCACACGGCTAATGAAAAACTGTTTTTT
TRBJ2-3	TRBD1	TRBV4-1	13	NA	CASSPRDREMQYF	TGCGCCAGCAGCCCCCGGGACAGGGAAATGCAGTATTTT
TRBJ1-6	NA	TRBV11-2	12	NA	CASSFTGNLHHF	TGTGCCAGCAGCTTTACCGGCAATCTTCACCACTTT
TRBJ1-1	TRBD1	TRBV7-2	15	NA	CASSQGQGRGTEAFF	TGTGCCAGCAGCCAAGGACAGGGTAGAGGCACTGAAGCTTTCTTT
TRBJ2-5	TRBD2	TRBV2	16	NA	CASSEGSGRSGGTQYF	TGTGCCAGCAGTGAAGGAAGCGGGAGGTCCGGGGGGACCCAGTACTTC
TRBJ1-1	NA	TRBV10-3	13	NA	CAISDLANTEAFF	TGTGCCATCAGTGATTTAGCGAACACTGAAGCTTTCTTT
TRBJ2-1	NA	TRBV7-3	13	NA	CASSEDQGRGLFF	TGTGCCAGCAGCGAGGACCAGGGTCGCGGGCTGTTCTTC
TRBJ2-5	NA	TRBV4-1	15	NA	CASSQGDRGLETQYF	TGCGCCAGCAGCCAAGGAGACAGAGGTCTGGAGACCCAGTACTTC
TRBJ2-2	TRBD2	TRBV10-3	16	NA	CAISESGGGSPGELFF	TGTGCCATCAGTGAGTCCGGGGGAGGGAGCCCCGGGGAGCTGTTTTTT
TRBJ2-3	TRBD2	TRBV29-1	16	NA	CSVEKFGTSGTDTQYF	TGCAGCGTTGAAAAGTTCGGGACTAGCGGGACAGATACGCAGTATTTT
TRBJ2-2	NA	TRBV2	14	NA	CATAGTPNTGELFF	TGTGCCACAGCAGGGACACCGAACACCGGGGAGCTGTTTTTT
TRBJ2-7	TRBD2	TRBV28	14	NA	CASSLGGTTYEQYF	TGTGCCAGCAGCCTGGGGGGGACCACCTACGAGCAGTACTTC
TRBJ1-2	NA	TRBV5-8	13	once	CASSGTDTYGYTF	TGTGCCAGCAGCGGGACGGACACCTATGGCTACACCTTC
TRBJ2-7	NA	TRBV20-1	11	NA	CSATPSYEQYF	TGCAGTGCTACTCCCTCCTACGAGCAGTACTTC
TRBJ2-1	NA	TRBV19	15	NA	CASRSLSGSYNEQFF	TGTGCCAGTAGAAGTCTTAGCGGCTCCTACAATGAGCAGTTCTTC
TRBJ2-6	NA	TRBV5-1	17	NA	CASSFGLLQSGANVLTF	TGCGCCAGCAGCTTTGGTCTCCTACAGTCTGGGGCCAACGTCCTGACTTTC
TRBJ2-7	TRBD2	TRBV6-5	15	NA	CASSRGLAGAYEQYF	TGTGCCAGCAGCCGCGGACTAGCGGGTGCCTACGAGCAGTACTTC
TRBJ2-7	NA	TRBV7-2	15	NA	CASSLNLIRQREQYF	TGTGCCAGCAGCTTAAATCTAATCAGACAAAGGGAGCAGTACTTC
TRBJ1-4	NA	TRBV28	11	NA	CASSFGFRLFF	TGTGCCAGCAGTTTTGGGTTTAGACTGTTTTTT
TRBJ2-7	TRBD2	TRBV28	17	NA	CASSPPKGGLASYEQYF	TGTGCCAGCAGCCCTCCCAAGGGGGGACTAGCCTCCTACGAGCAGTACTTC
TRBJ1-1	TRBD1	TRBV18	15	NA	CASSPRTGRDTEAFF	TGTGCCAGCTCACCAAGGACAGGTAGGGACACTGAAGCTTTCTTT
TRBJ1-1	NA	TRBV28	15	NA	CASSAPGSLNTEAFF	TGTGCCAGCAGTGCCCCGGGCAGTTTGAACACTGAAGCTTTCTTT
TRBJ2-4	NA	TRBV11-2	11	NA	CASSFREIQYF	TGTGCCAGCAGCTTTCGGGAGATTCAGTACTTC
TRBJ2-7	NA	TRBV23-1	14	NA	CASSLPGRIYEQYF	TGCGCCAGCAGTCTCCCGGGACGGATCTACGAGCAGTACTTC
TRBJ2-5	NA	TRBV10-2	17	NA	CASSESTGGAGEETQYF	TGCGCCAGCAGTGAGTCGACTGGGGGCGCAGGAGAGGAGACCCAGTACTTC
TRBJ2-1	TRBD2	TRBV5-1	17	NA	CASSAGLAGGFRNEQFF	TGCGCCAGCAGCGCCGGACTAGCGGGAGGGTTTAGAAATGAGCAGTTCTTC
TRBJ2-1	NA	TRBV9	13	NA	CASSVSPLGEQFF	TGTGCCAGCAGCGTTTCACCCTTGGGTGAGCAGTTCTTC
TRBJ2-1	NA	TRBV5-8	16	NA	CASSLSGDHSYNEQFF	TGTGCCAGCAGCTTGTCGGGGGATCACTCCTACAATGAGCAGTTCTTC
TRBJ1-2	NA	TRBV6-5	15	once	CASRYLAGPFYGYTF	TGTGCCAGCAGGTACCTCGCCGGGCCCTTCTATGGCTACACCTTC
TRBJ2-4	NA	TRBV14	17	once	CASSPRSGVLGKNIQYF	TGTGCCAGCAGTCCGAGGTCAGGGGTTTTAGGCAAAAACATTCAGTACTTC
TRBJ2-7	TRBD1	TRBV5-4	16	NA	CASSRRPRDRPYEQYF	TGTGCCAGCAGCCGAAGACCCCGGGACAGACCTTACGAGCAGTACTTC
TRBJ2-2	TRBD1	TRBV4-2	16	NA	CASHESGTAFTGELFF	TGTGCCAGTCACGAATCCGGGACAGCGTTCACCGGGGAGCTGTTTTTT
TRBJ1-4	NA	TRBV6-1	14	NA	CASSRRDPNEKLFF	TGTGCCAGCAGCCGCCGGGACCCTAATGAAAAACTGTTTTTT
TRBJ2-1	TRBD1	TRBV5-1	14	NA	CASEGQGSYNEQFF	TGCGCCAGCGAGGGACAGGGATCCTACAATGAGCAGTTCTTC
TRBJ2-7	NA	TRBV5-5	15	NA	CASSPYILGAYEQYF	TGTGCCAGCAGCCCCTATATCTTGGGAGCCTACGAGCAGTACTTC